This TCR beta chain was recorded in a study of cytomegalovirus exposure and HLA in healthy donors. The primer mix had 60 Vbeta and 13 Jbeta primers. Clones were sequenced by immunoSEQ multiplex PCR, and TCRdb holds only the in-frame ones, with some missing. The table lists 150,000 to 200,000 clones, 80% to 90% of them singletons. Germline-derived CDR1 and CDR2 are LGHNT and FRNRAP. Trimming pared 2 bases from V and 0 bases from J, leaving 7 bases between. This CDR3 contains 14 residues. Sequences were obtained from PBMCs. This receptor was taken from a woman aged 18-35 years in good health and CMV-seronegative. The V call is TRBV12-5, the J call TRBJ1-1; no clear D gene. CDR3 bases: TGTGCTAGTGGTTTGCCCGGAGTGAACACTGAAGCTTTCTTT. Amino acid sequence: CASGLPGVNTEAFF.